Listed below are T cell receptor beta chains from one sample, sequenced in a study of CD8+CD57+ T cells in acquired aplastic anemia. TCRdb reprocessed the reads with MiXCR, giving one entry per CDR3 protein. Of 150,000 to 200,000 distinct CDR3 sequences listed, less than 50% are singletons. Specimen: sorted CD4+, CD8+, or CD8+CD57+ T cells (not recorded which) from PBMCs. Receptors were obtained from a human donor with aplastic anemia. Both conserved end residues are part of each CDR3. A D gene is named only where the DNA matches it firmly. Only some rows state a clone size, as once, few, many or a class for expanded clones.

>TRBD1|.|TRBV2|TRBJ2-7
TGTGCCAGCAGGGACAGGGGCGAGCAGTACTTC
CASRDRGEQYF
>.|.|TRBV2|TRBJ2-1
TGTGCCAGCAGTTGGGGGGAGTGGGACAATGAGCAGTTCTTC
CASSWGEWDNEQFF
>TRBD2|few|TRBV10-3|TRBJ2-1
TGTGCCATCAGTTCTAGCGGGAGAGCATCCTACAATGAGCAGTTCTTC
CAISSSGRASYNEQFF
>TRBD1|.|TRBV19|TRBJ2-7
TGTGCCAGTAGTCCCTCAGCACAGGGGCGCGAGCAGTACTTC
CASSPSAQGREQYF
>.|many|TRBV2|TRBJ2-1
TGTGCCAGCAGTGGTCTTCTGATCCTCTACAATGAGCAGTTCTTC
CASSGLLILYNEQFF
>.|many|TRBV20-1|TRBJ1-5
TGCAGTGCCGTTCGGATGGGGGAACGAGACAAAGGGCCCCAGCATTTT
CSAVRMGERDKGPQHF
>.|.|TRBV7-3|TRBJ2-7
TGTGCCAGCTCACCGGACAGTGGCGAGCAGTACTTC
CASSPDSGEQYF
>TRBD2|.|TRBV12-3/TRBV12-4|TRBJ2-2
TGTGCCAGCAGGCTAGCGGGAGGGCCGCACGGGGAGCTGTTTTTT
CASRLAGGPHGELFF
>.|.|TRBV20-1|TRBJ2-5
TGCAGTGCTGGCAGGGGAAGGAGTCAAGAGACCCAGTACTTC
CSAGRGRSQETQYF
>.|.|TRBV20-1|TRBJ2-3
TGCAGTGCTGGGGCGGGCCACACAGATACGCAGTATTTT
CSAGAGHTDTQYF
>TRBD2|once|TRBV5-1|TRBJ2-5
TGCGCCAGCAGCTTACCTAGCGGGATCCAAGAGACCCAGTACTTC
CASSLPSGIQETQYF
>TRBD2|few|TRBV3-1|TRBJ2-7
TGTGCCAGCAGCCTTCAGGAGGCCGGGACTACCTACGAGCAGTACTTC
CASSLQEAGTTYEQYF
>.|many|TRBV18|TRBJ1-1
TGTGCCAGCTCACCACCAGGGAACACTGAAGCTTTCTTT
CASSPPGNTEAFF
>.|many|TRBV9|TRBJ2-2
TGTGCCAGCAGCGTAGAGAGCAGCGGGGAGCTGTTTTTT
CASSVESSGELFF
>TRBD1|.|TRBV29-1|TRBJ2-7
TGCAGCGTGCAGACAGGGGACTACGAGCAGTACTTC
CSVQTGDYEQYF
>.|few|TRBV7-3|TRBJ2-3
TGTGCCAGCAGCCAAACCCTAACAGATACGCAGTATTTT
CASSQTLTDTQYF
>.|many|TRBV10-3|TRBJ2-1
TGTGCCATCAGTGAGCGCGGACTTGAGCAGTTCTTC
CAISERGLEQFF
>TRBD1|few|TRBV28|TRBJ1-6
TGTGCCAGCAGTCCAACCGGGACAGGGAATTTAGGTAGATCTTCACCCCTCCACTTT
CASSPTGTGNLGRSSPLHF
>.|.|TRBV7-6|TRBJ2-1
TGTGCCAGCAGCTTAGAGGCAGGGTTAAACGACAATGAGCAGTTCTTC
CASSLEAGLNDNEQFF
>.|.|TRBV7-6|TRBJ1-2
TGTGCCAGCAGCTCCGGGACTGGGAGGGGGGGCTACACCTTC
CASSSGTGRGGYTF
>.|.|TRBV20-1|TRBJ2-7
TGCAGTGCCAGCAGTCCAGGGTCCAGCTCCTACGAGCAGTACTTC
CSASSPGSSSYEQYF
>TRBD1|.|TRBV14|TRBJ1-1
TGTGCCAGCAGCCGAAGGACAGGGCTGACTGAAGCTTTCTTT
CASSRRTGLTEAFF
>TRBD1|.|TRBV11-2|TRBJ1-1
TGTGCCAGCAGCTTAGCGCCAGGGGGAAAAGGGGACACTGAAGCTTTCTTT
CASSLAPGGKGDTEAFF
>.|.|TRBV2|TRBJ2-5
TGTGCCAGCAGTGCGAGGGCTGGGGAGACCCAGTACTTC
CASSARAGETQYF
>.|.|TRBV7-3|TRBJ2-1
TGTGCCAGCAGCTTATTTAGCGACAATGAGCAGTTCTTC
CASSLFSDNEQFF
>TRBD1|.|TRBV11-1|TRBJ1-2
TGTGCCAGCAGCTTCAACCGGGACAGGGGGTACTATGGCTACACCTTC
CASSFNRDRGYYGYTF
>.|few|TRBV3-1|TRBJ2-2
TGTGCCAGCAGCCACAGGATCGGGACCGGGGAGCTGTTTTTT
CASSHRIGTGELFF
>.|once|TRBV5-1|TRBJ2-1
TGCGCCAGCAGCCAACAGGGTTGGTGGGACAATGTGCAGTTCTTC
CASSQQGWWDNVQFF
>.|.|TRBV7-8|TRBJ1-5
TGTGCCAGCAGCTTAGTAGCGGGGGGGCGCAATGAGCATTTT
CASSLVAGGRNEHF
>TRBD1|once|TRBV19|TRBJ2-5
TGTGCCAGTCACACGCTGGGACAGGGGACCCAGTACTTC
CASHTLGQGTQYF
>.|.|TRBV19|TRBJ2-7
TGTGCCAGTAGTATAGTCCACCCATACGAGCAGTACTTC
CASSIVHPYEQYF
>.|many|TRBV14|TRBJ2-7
TGTGCCAGCAGCTTCCTCGAGGACTACGAGCAGTACTTC
CASSFLEDYEQYF